The 5 T cell receptor beta chains given below trace back to one sample, sequenced in a study of PD-1 blockade in classical Hodgkin lymphoma. The repertoire was sequenced with immunoSEQ multiplex PCR; TCRdb's copy has only in-frame clones and lacks some. Here the sample spans 9,000 to 13,000 clones, roughly 72% being singletons. The time point denotes: cycle 4 day 1 (C4D1), after six to seven weeks of nivolumab. The patients all showed relapse after autologous stem cell transplantation, while their brentuximab vedotin exposure varied. Investigators isolated CD4+ T cells from thawed PBMCs through magnetic negative selection. Sequences were derived from CD4+ T cells from blood, sampled before the fourth cycle of nivolumab. These receptors all stem from a human donor with classical Hodgkin lymphoma.

V usage is TRBV18 and J usage is TRBJ1-6, with TRBD1 identical over 10 bases. The CDR3 has 17 amino acids. Germline lookup yields CDR1 KGHSH and CDR2 LQKENI. Trimming took 6 bases from V and 1 from J; bases not matched to a gene: 6. CDR3 sequence reads: CASSPVGQGSYNSPLHF. DNA for the CDR3: TGTGCCAGCTCCCCTGTGGGACAGGGGTCCTATAATTCACCCCTCCACTTT.

The J gene is TRBJ1-1, the V gene TRBV7-6; D remains ambiguous. Trimming took off 2 bases at V and 4 bases at J, with 14 bases between the two ends. Per germline, CDR1 SGHVS and CDR2 FNYEAQ. This CDR3 is built from 15 residues. The CDR3 protein is CASSLRYGPGTEAFF. The CDR3 DNA is TGTGCCAGCAGCTTACGTTATGGCCCAGGCACTGAAGCTTTCTTT.

The V gene is TRBV30, the J gene TRBJ2-2; D is unresolved. V lost 0 bases and J lost 0, with 11 bases in between. Looked up from germline, CDR1 is GTSNPN and CDR2 is SVGIG (reference sequence). This CDR3 region has 16 residues. CDR3 bases: TGTGCCTGGAGTGTAGGGCGCAGGCCGAACACCGGGGAGCTGTTTTTT. It yields the protein CAWSVGRRPNTGELFF.

V usage is TRBV4-1 and J usage is TRBJ2-3; 10 bases map to TRBD2. Germline assignment: CDR1 MGHRA and CDR2 YSYEKL. Trimming cost V 1 base and J 3 bases; bases outside gene matches: 7. This CDR3 is 17 amino acids long. CDR3 nucleotide sequence: TGCGCCAGCAGCCAAGGGCAAGCGGGAGGGCCGACAGATACGCAGTATTTT. This sequence encodes CASSQGQAGGPTDTQYF.

The rearrangement links TRBV6-1 to TRBJ2-2; perhaps D is TRBD1 or TRBD2 (5 bases each). V shed 8 bases and J shed 6 bases, with 16 bases lying between them. CDR1 and CDR2 (germline): MNHNS, SASEGT. The CDR3 loop spans 14 amino acids. Here the CDR3 reads CASSVRGPAGELFF. CDR3 DNA sequence: TGTGCCAGCTCGGTGAGGGGTCCGGCCGGGGAGCTGTTTTTT.